This T cell receptor (beta chain) was recovered during a study of shared clonotypes between healthy human individuals. Points from the study as a whole: Relative to their counterparts shared across all four donors, non-shared clonotypes exhibited diminished generation probabilities. Clonotype sharing among donors, it was expected, would be affected by sequencing depth.

Genomic DNA (from each subset) was split evenly across several immunoSEQ plates. Assay used: immunoSEQ multiplex PCR; TCRdb lists only in-frame clones, some missing. The data hold fewer than 130,000 clones, with 67% observed a single time. Researchers reported that CD8 memory united CD45RO+ cells with CCR7-negative CD45RA+ TemRA cells. On this clone: Antigen: not known.

CDR1 KGHSH and CDR2 LQKENI come from the germline V gene. This CDR3 is built from 12 residues. V was shortened by 6 bases and J by 3 bases, with 7 bases between the two germline ends. This receptor was obtained from a woman aged 30 to 39 in good health. Material for sequencing was memory CD8+ T cells sorted from blood. The subset was: CD45RO+ cells pooled with CCR7-negative TemRA cells. This chain connects TRBV18 to TRBJ2-3; D is unresolved. In nucleotides, the CDR3 is TGTGCCAGCTCGCTAGTAACAGATACGCAGTATTTT. This codes for CASSLVTDTQYF.